The 13 T cell receptor beta chains given below trace back to one sample, sequenced in a study of blood T cell repertoires in COVID-19. Data came from immunoSEQ multiplex PCR; TCRdb stores just in-frame clones and leaves some out. The sample records under 200,000 clones, 88% being singletons. The sample was peripheral blood. These receptors all come from a man aged 40-50 years with active or convalescent COVID-19.

The chain is built from TRBV5-5 and TRBJ1-2; D perhaps matches TRBD1 (6 bases). The CDR3 runs 13 residues. Trimming took off 2 bases at V and 2 bases at J, with 7 bases between the two ends. Looked up from germline, CDR1 is SGHKS and CDR2 is YYEKEE (reference sequence). The DNA for the CDR3 is TGTGCCAGCAGCTTAGGACAGAACTATGGCTACACCTTC. This gives the protein CASSLGQNYGYTF.

The chain links TRBV27 to TRBJ2-3; D perhaps matches TRBD1 (8 bases). The germline V gene encodes CDR1 MNHEY and CDR2 SMNVEV (reference sequence). CDR3 length equals 19 residues. Between the trimmed V and J ends, which lost 9 bases and 2 bases, there was a span of 30 bases. CDR3 in DNA: TGTGCCAGTAGATACCGTGGACAGGGTGCGGGGGCCCACACAGATACGCAGTATTTT. Translation: CASRYRGQGAGAHTDTQYF.

CDR3 nucleotides: TGCGCCAGCAGCCCTACTCCACAGGGGGGAACAGATACGCAGTATTTT. This encodes CASSPTPQGGTDTQYF. The V and J genes are TRBV5-1 and TRBJ2-3; 8 bases match TRBD1. V shed 4 bases and J 3 bases; nucleotides not matched to a gene: 10. The CDR3 totals 16 residues. Germline CDR1 reads SGHRS; CDR2 reads YFSETQ.

The rearrangement uses TRBV9 and TRBJ2-3; 8 nucleotides agree with TRBD2. V was pared by 0 bases and J by 2 bases, with 5 bases of the junction left unmatched. The CDR3 extends over 16 amino acids. Germline V gives CDR1 SGDLS, CDR2 YYNGEE. The CDR3 region is CASSVGHGGATDTQYF. The DNA of the CDR3 is TGTGCCAGCAGCGTAGGGCACGGGGGGGCCACAGATACGCAGTATTTT.

The rearrangement joins TRBV6-5 to TRBJ1-4, with D perhaps TRBD1 (6 bases). The CDR3 length is 14 residues. The V end was cut by 2 bases, the J end by 6 bases, with 10 bases between. In germline, CDR1 is MNHEY, CDR2 SVGAGI. Here the CDR3 reads CASSYPRGYEKLFF. In DNA form, the CDR3 reads TGTGCCAGCAGTTACCCAAGGGGGTATGAAAAACTGTTTTTT.

V and J are TRBV27 and TRBJ2-7; 9 nucleotides match TRBD1. Germline CDR1 MNHEY, CDR2 SMNVEV (reference sequence). Trimming cost V 5 bases and J 3 bases; bases outside gene matches: 17. This CDR3 spans 18 amino acids. CDR3 loop: CASSRRKPRTGESYEQYF. In nucleotides, the CDR3 is TGTGCCAGCAGTCGAAGAAAACCTAGGACAGGGGAAAGCTACGAGCAGTACTTC.

This clone was detected once. This chain links TRBV6-5 with TRBJ1-1; TRBD1 agrees at 10 bases. V was pared by 4 bases and J by 0 bases, with 5 bases of the junction left unmatched. Per germline, CDR1 MNHEY and CDR2 SVGAGI. CDR3 length: 16 residues. The CDR3 sequence: CASSFLGTGVNTEAFF. The CDR3 nucleotides read TGTGCCAGCAGTTTCCTGGGGACAGGGGTGAACACTGAAGCTTTCTTT.

The table lists this clone with a count of one. This chain uses TRBV7-7 with TRBJ2-1; TRBD1 matches at 8 bases. Germline V lookup: CDR1 SSHAT, CDR2 FNYEAQ (reference sequence). There are 15 residues in the CDR3. V lost 0 bases, J lost 5 bases, and 3 bases stayed unmatched. CDR3 region: CASSLARGHNNEQFF. The CDR3 DNA reads TGTGCCAGCAGCTTAGCCAGGGGGCACAACAATGAGCAGTTCTTC.

The genes are TRBV15 and TRBJ2-1, with D possibly being TRBD1 (6 bases). CDR1 is LNHNV and CDR2 is YYDKDF in the germline V gene (reference sequence). V lost 4 bases to trimming and J lost 2 bases, with 9 bases between them. The CDR3 totals 14 residues. The CDR3 spells CATSKGTTYNEQFF. The CDR3 bases are TGTGCCACCAGCAAAGGGACAACCTACAATGAGCAGTTCTTC.

The rearrangement links TRBV2 to TRBJ1-3; no clear D gene. The length of the CDR3 is 12 residues. Trimming left V 5 bases short and J 6 bases short, with 8 bases between. Germline lookup yields CDR1 SNHLY and CDR2 FYNNEI. CDR3 nucleotide sequence: TGTGCCAGCAGTCAGAGGGTAAACACCATATATTTT. This sequence encodes CASSQRVNTIYF.

V is TRBV27 and J is TRBJ2-1, with TRBD2 matching over 8 bases. Germline CDR1 MNHEY, CDR2 SMNVEV (reference sequence). V lost 5 bases to trimming and J lost 7 bases; unmatched junction nucleotides: 13. The CDR3 has 16 amino acids. CDR3 sequence reads: CASSPRLGTRVNEQFF. The CDR3 nucleotides read TGTGCCAGCAGTCCCCGTTTGGGGACTAGAGTTAATGAGCAGTTCTTC.

The chain has TRBV19 and TRBJ2-5, with 14 bases fitting TRBD2. The CDR3 has 17 amino acids. The germline gives CDR1 LNHDA, CDR2 SQIVND (reference sequence). J was trimmed by 2 bases and V by 5 bases; bases with no gene match: 7. The CDR3 nucleotides are TGTGCCAGTAGTCTTCGACTAGCGGGAGGGAGACAAGAGACCCAGTACTTC. It yields the protein CASSLRLAGGRQETQYF.

In nucleotides, the CDR3 is TGTGCCAGCAGTTTTCTGGCCCAGGGAATGGGCGGGGAGCTGTTTTTT. Translation: CASSFLAQGMGGELFF. This chain links TRBV27 with TRBJ2-2; maybe TRBD1 (5 bases). There are 16 residues in the CDR3. CDR1 and CDR2 from the germline V gene are MNHEY and SMNVEV (reference sequence). Trimming took off 3 bases at V and 7 bases at J, with 18 bases between the two ends.